This is a list of T cell receptor beta chains from one sample in a study of T cell changes during pregnancy in multiple sclerosis. Sequenced by immunoSEQ multiplex PCR; TCRdb stores in-frame clones only, minus some. The sample contains 50,000 to 65,000 clones, about 94% of which appear only once. This specimen was CD8+ T cells from peripheral blood mononuclear cells, taken in the second trimester of pregnancy. Every receptor here comes from a female donor with multiple sclerosis, enrolled in a pregnancy study. Both conserved end residues are part of each CDR3. D genes are given only for firm matches. A clone size is listed for some rows: how often the clone was seen (once, few, many), or a class if it is expanded.

V gene,D gene,J gene,clone size,CDR3 length,CDR3 DNA,CDR3 protein
TRBV19,.,TRBJ2-1,.,15,TGTGCCAGTAGTACCGGACACCGCTCCTACAATGAGCAGTTCTTC,CASSTGHRSYNEQFF
TRBV19,.,TRBJ1-5,.,12,TGTGCCAGTACCGTACAGGGTTGGCCCCAGCATTTT,CASTVQGWPQHF
TRBV6-1,.,TRBJ1-3,.,17,TGTGCCAGCAGTGAAGACCCAGCGGCTACCTCTGGAAACACCATATATTTT,CASSEDPAATSGNTIYF
TRBV19,TRBD1,TRBJ1-3,.,15,TGTGCCAGTCTTGACAGGGTCAACTCTGGAAACACCATATATTTT,CASLDRVNSGNTIYF
TRBV27,.,TRBJ2-7,.,14,TGTGCCAGCAGTTTGCAGGGGAGCTCCTACGAGCAGTACTTC,CASSLQGSSYEQYF
TRBV30,TRBD1,TRBJ2-7,.,15,TGTGCCTGGAGTCCGGGACAGGGGTTTTCCAACGAGCAGTACTTC,CAWSPGQGFSNEQYF
TRBV6-6,TRBD2,TRBJ2-7,.,14,TGTGCCAGCTCGGGGGGTACTAGTCCCTACGAGCAGTACTTC,CASSGGTSPYEQYF
TRBV23-1,TRBD1,TRBJ2-1,.,15,TGCGCCAGCAGTCAAAGCCGACAGGGGGCGAGTGAGCAGTTCTTC,CASSQSRQGASEQFF
TRBV30,TRBD1,TRBJ2-7,once,13,TGTGCCTGGAGTGGTCAGGGGGCCTACGAGCAGTACTTC,CAWSGQGAYEQYF
TRBV27,.,TRBJ2-3,.,12,TGTGCCAGCAGTTCGGGGGCAGATACGCAGTATTTT,CASSSGADTQYF
TRBV18,.,TRBJ1-3,.,15,TGTGCCAGCTCACCACCGGCAGGTCCTGGAAACACCATATATTTT,CASSPPAGPGNTIYF
TRBV5-4,TRBD1,TRBJ2-3,.,19,TGTGCCAGCAGCTTGGTCTGTTGGTTCCGGACAGGGGGCACAGATACGCAGTATTTT,CASSLVCWFRTGGTDTQYF
TRBV10-3,.,TRBJ2-7,once,15,TGTGCCATCAGTGGGGATAGCGGTCGCTCCTACGAGCAGTACTTC,CAISGDSGRSYEQYF
TRBV27,.,TRBJ2-5,.,13,TGTGCCAGCAGTTTAGCCCTCCAGGAGACCCAGTACTTC,CASSLALQETQYF
TRBV4-1,TRBD1,TRBJ2-7,.,14,TGCGCCAGCAGCCAAAACAGGGGGCCCTACGAGCAGTACTTC,CASSQNRGPYEQYF
TRBV5-1,TRBD1,TRBJ1-2,once,16,TGCGCCAGCAGCGGGGGACAGGGGTCCGTAGGCTATGGCTACACCTTC,CASSGGQGSVGYGYTF
TRBV29-1,.,TRBJ2-1,.,12,TGCACCGCCGGGAGATCATACAATGAGCAGTTCTTC,CTAGRSYNEQFF
TRBV4-1,.,TRBJ2-1,.,15,TGCGCCAGCAGCCAAGATGTAGCGGCCTACAATGAGCAGTTCTTC,CASSQDVAAYNEQFF